This T cell receptor (beta chain) was captured in a study of T-cell memory formation after mild COVID-19 (dated by TCRdb to the early 2020s). The study in broad terms: Most TCR sequence clusters were specific to one of the two donors. In a couple of donors, T-cell clones that expanded and contracted after mild COVID-19 were tracked by sequencing TCRalpha and TCRbeta repertoires over time. The cohort was made up of two young adult volunteers, one female and one male, who were previously healthy.

A distance of 10 bases separates the germline ends of V and J, which lose 4 bases and 4 bases respectively. The CDR3 has 13 amino acids, counting the end cysteine and phenylalanine. Only the CDR3 region is kept as DNA, spanning 39 bases read in frame from base 1. CDR1 ENHRY and CDR2 SYGVKD were looked up in the germline V gene. Broad study findings and their caveats: The study included only a couple of mild cases, and larger cohorts that include severe cases with pre-infection samples were judged to be necessary. Contracting CD4+ clones were found mainly in CM and EM memory subsets, while CD8+ clones were enriched in EMRA. Balanced CD4/CD8 phenotypes were observed for clones contracting from day 15 to 85, whereas a bias towards CD4+ was observed for a second wave of clones expanding from day 15 to 37. The detection of some responding clones in pre-infection memory suggests that pre-existing cross-reactive memory T cells joined the SARS-CoV-2 response. The second-wave clones that peaked on day 37 were not confirmed to be SARS-CoV-2 specific.

Remarks on this clonotype: Its antigen is currently not known. The record has no base qualities; no much larger clone is one base away.

The reads were generated on an Illumina NovaSeq 6000. Using 5'RACE with constant-segment primers, TCRalpha and TCRbeta cDNA libraries were constructed, with sample barcodes and unique molecular identifiers added in the process. Trizol reagent was used to extract RNA from every sample. The libraries were amplified in two PCR steps, and the second step added a second sample barcode and Illumina TruSeq adapters. Sequencing of the libraries was done on an Illumina NovaSeq, producing 2 x 150 bp paired-end reads. As for the original processing: The reads were demultiplexed and collapsed into UMI-guided consensus sequences using migec v1.2.7. With mixcr v2.1.11, UMI consensuses were aligned to TRA and TRB V and J templates and assembled into clonotypes. Expanded or contracted clonotypes were those called significant by both edgeR and NoisET, with noise models trained on biological replicates. For edgeR calls, a false discovery rate-adjusted p below 0.01 and a log2 fold-change threshold of 1 were applied. As an exploratory analysis of dynamics, max-normalized trajectories of the 1000 most abundant clonotypes were examined by PCA with hierarchical clustering. Each responding clone was given a CD4 or CD8 phenotype based on the CD4+ and CD8+ repertoires, which had been sequenced separately. TCRdb's own reprocessing of the public reads used fastp at Q25 and MiXCR and kept productive beta chains. CDR3 protein duplicates are merged, each entry listing the most common genes and DNA. In this record, the V and J calls reflect TCRdb's handling and not the investigators' own analysis. The sample includes around 530,000 distinct CDR3 sequences, with 20% to 25% observed a single time. The biggest ten clones account for roughly 9.1% of the sample.

Ficoll-Paque density gradient centrifugation was used to isolate PBMCs. The source is an adult woman who had mild COVID-19 (a few samples of this study predate the infection). The sample titles of this study are shuffled in the database, so cell type and time point are left out; the donor was told from shared clones. The V and J genes are TRBV10-3 and TRBJ2-5; TRBD1 is perhaps the D gene, given 5 matching bases. Sequencing used PBMCs or a T cell subset sorted from them (not recorded which). CDR3 region: CAISGGVRETQYF. The sequenced DNA: TGTGCCATCAGTGGGGGCGTGAGAGAGACCCAGTACTTC.